This TCR beta chain was captured by sequencing in a study of beta chain features in type 1 diabetes. This CDR3 contains 14 residues. Germline CDR1 MNHNS, CDR2 SASEGT. Trimming took off 6 bases at V and 1 base at J, with 9 bases between the two ends. Each of the sorted populations had a purity greater than 98%. Reverse transcribing all isolated RNA meant expressed TCRB transcripts were sequenced. Produced via immunoSEQ multiplex PCR; TCRdb's table is partial and in-frame only. The table lists over 120,000 clones, around 9.3% of them singletons. The specimen was naive CD4+ T cells from blood. The chain joins TRBV6-1 to TRBJ2-2; maybe TRBD1 (5 bases). The TCR originated in a man aged 18 to 30 in good health. Written as DNA, the CDR3 is TGTGCCAGCAGCGGAACAGGGAACACCGGGGAGCTGTTTTTT. Protein: CASSGTGNTGELFF.